Listed here are 21 T cell receptor beta chains from one sample, sequenced in a study of blood T cell repertoires in COVID-19. The protocol was immunoSEQ multiplex PCR, while the TCRdb copy is restricted to in-frame clones and leaves out a portion. The repertoire consists of around 310,000 clones, with roughly 88% occurring once and the leading ten covering less than 5.5%. Material: PBMCs or T cells enriched from blood (not recorded which). The receptors stem from a man between 25 and 39 years old who had recovered from COVID-19.

This clone was seen once. The V call is TRBV6-1, the J call TRBJ1-3, with unresolved D. V dropped 4 bases and J dropped 2 bases, with 15 bases sitting between them. Germline loops: CDR1 MNHNS, CDR2 SASEGT. The CDR3 contains 16 residues. CDR3 protein: CASSVLFLSPGNTIYF. DNA of the CDR3: TGTGCCAGCAGTGTTCTATTTCTATCCCCTGGAAACACCATATATTTT.

The chain couples TRBV5-1 to TRBJ2-7; D is possibly TRBD1 (6 bases). V lost 3 bases and J lost 5, with 18 bases in between. The CDR3 loop spans 15 amino acids. The germline V gene has CDR1 SGHRS and CDR2 YFSETQ. This CDR3 reads CASSSAGQGLDEQYF. CDR3 sequence (DNA): TGCGCCAGCAGCTCTGCGGGTCAGGGGCTCGACGAGCAGTACTTC.

This clone has only one observation. The V call is TRBV13, the J call TRBJ2-3; 9 bases agree with TRBD2. Germline V gene sequence: CDR1 PRHDT, CDR2 FYEKMQ (reference sequence). The V segment lost 1 base and the J segment 6 bases; nucleotides outside the gene matches: 8. The CDR3 length is 16 residues. This chain's CDR3 is CASSLEGTSNPDTQYF. CDR3 DNA sequence: TGTGCCAGCAGCTTAGAGGGGACTAGCAACCCCGATACGCAGTATTTT.

The chain is built from TRBV27 and TRBJ2-2; tentative D call: TRBD1 (6 bases). CDR3 size: 16 residues. CDR1 and CDR2 from the germline V gene are MNHEY and SMNVEV (reference sequence). The V end was cut by 2 bases, the J end by 6 bases, with 16 bases between. CDR3 in amino acids: CASSLGSGAGSGELFF. For the CDR3, the DNA is TGTGCCAGCAGTTTAGGGTCAGGGGCTGGGTCCGGGGAGCTGTTTTTT.

The chain employs TRBV18 and TRBJ2-1, with D possibly matching TRBD1 (6 bases). The length of the CDR3 is 16 residues. Trimming removed 1 base at V and 3 bases at J, with 13 bases between. Per the germline V gene, CDR1 is KGHSH and CDR2 is LQKENI. The CDR3 nucleotides are TGTGCCAGCTCACCACGTGTTCAGGGGTACTACAATGAGCAGTTCTTC. As protein: CASSPRVQGYYNEQFF.

The CDR3 reads CASSFGKGAGEQYF. Written as DNA, the CDR3 is TGTGCCAGCAGCTTTGGTAAGGGGGCAGGCGAGCAGTACTTC. The chain links TRBV5-4 to TRBJ2-7, with 7 positions matching TRBD1. Per the germline V gene, CDR1 is SGHNT and CDR2 is YYREEE (reference sequence). J gave up 6 bases and V 2 bases, and 8 bases lay outside the gene matches. There are 14 residues in the CDR3.

This rearrangement joins TRBV28 to TRBJ1-1; 8 bases map to TRBD1. CDR3 length equals 14 residues. Germline V gives CDR1 MDHEN, CDR2 SYDVKM. The trim removed 6 bases at V and 6 bases at J, leaving 9 bases unmatched. The CDR3 here is CASSLRTGIPEAFF. The DNA for the CDR3 is TGTGCCAGCAGCCTCCGGACAGGGATCCCTGAAGCTTTCTTT.

In DNA form, the CDR3 reads TGTGCCTGGAGCCGAAGGGGGTACAGGGATGTGGTGCAGCCCCAGCATTTT. Protein product: CAWSRRGYRDVVQPQHF. The chain uses TRBV30 and TRBJ1-5, with D perhaps TRBD1 (6 bases). CDR3 length: 17 amino acids. Germline values: CDR1 GTSNPN, CDR2 SVGIG (reference sequence). Between the trimmed V and J ends, which lost 3 bases and 7 bases, there was a span of 25 bases.

V is TRBV7-9 and J is TRBJ1-2; TRBD1 is a possible D gene (6 bases). The V end was cut by 0 bases, the J end by 6 bases, with 11 bases between. The CDR3 spans 14 residues. CDR1 and CDR2 from the germline V gene are SEHNR and FQNEAQ (reference sequence). In DNA, the CDR3 is TGTGCCAGCAGCTTAGCGAGGCAGGGGCATGGCTACACCTTC. This codes for CASSLARQGHGYTF.

The rearrangement links TRBV7-2 to TRBJ1-2; no definite D call. CDR1 and CDR2 (germline): SGHTA, FQGNSA. The length of the CDR3 is 13 residues. V was pared by 2 bases and J by 2 bases, with 6 bases between. In DNA, the CDR3 is TGTGCCAGCAGCTTAACCAGGAACTATGGCTACACCTTC. This encodes CASSLTRNYGYTF.

This sequence joins TRBV7-9 and TRBJ2-7, with D perhaps TRBD2 (5 bases). With 5 bases removed from V and 0 bases from J, the gap between germline ends came to 8 bases. Germline V CDR1 and CDR2: SEHNR, FQNEAQ (reference sequence). The CDR3 covers 13 residues. In nucleotides, the CDR3 is TGTGCCAGCAGCCACGCGGGCTCCTACGAGCAGTACTTC. This encodes CASSHAGSYEQYF.

The chain carries TRBV5-4 and TRBJ1-4; the match to TRBD1 covers 8 bases. Germline CDR1 reads SGHNT; CDR2 reads YYREEE (reference sequence). The CDR3 is 15 amino acids. V lost 5 bases and J lost 3; bases outside the gene matches: 6. The CDR3 DNA reads as TGTGCCAGCAGATCTCAGGGGGCGCCTAATGAAAAACTGTTTTTT. It specifies CASRSQGAPNEKLFF.

CDR3 in DNA: TGTGCCACCAGTGATCGGGACTCATTAGCGGGGGGGTTCACAGATACGCAGTATTTT. It yields the protein CATSDRDSLAGGFTDTQYF. The J gene is TRBJ2-3, the V gene TRBV24-1, with 11 bases matching TRBD2. V shed 3 bases, J shed 2 bases, and the junction held 12 bases outside the gene matches. Germline-derived CDR1 and CDR2 are KGHDR and SFDVKD. This CDR3 region has 19 residues.

The rearrangement joins TRBV6-5 to TRBJ1-1, with D unclear. Trimming shortened V by 8 bases and J by 8 bases, and 15 bases separated the two germline ends. Germline assignment: CDR1 MNHEY and CDR2 SVGAGI. The CDR3 contains 12 residues. The CDR3 spells CASRGGLLEAFF. In DNA form, the CDR3 reads TGTGCCAGCCGGGGAGGACTTCTCGAAGCTTTCTTT.

J is TRBJ2-5 and V is TRBV7-2; TRBD2 matches at 9 bases. This CDR3 has 15 residues. Per germline, CDR1 SGHTA and CDR2 FQGNSA. J gave up 1 base and V 5 bases, and 5 bases lay outside the gene matches. The CDR3 region is CASSARLAVQETQYF. The DNA of the CDR3 is TGTGCCAGCAGCGCAAGACTAGCGGTCCAAGAGACCCAGTACTTC.

The rearrangement links TRBV7-2 to TRBJ2-1; 10 bases fit TRBD2. V dropped 3 bases and J dropped 7; count of bases not matched to a gene: 6. The CDR3 loop spans 15 amino acids. CDR1 and CDR2 (germline): SGHTA, FQGNSA. Here the CDR3 DNA reads TGTGCCAGCAGCTTTAGGTCTAGCGGGGGAAATGAGCAGTTCTTC. Residues: CASSFRSSGGNEQFF. The whole variable domain, remainder taken from reference TRBV7-2 and TRBJ2-1, is GAGVSQSPSNKVTEKGKDVELRCDPISGHTALYWYRQSLGQGLEFLIYFQGNSAPDKSGLPSDRFSAERTGGSVSTLTIQRTQQEDSAVYLCASSFRSSGGNEQFFGPGTRLTVL.

This rearrangement joins TRBV5-1 to TRBJ1-6, with 8 bases lining up with TRBD1. V lost 4 bases, J lost 6 bases, and 3 bases stayed unmatched. The germline CDR1 and CDR2 sequences are SGHRS and YFSETQ. The CDR3 is 14 residues long. The CDR3 sequence: CASSLGQANSPLHF. The CDR3 nucleotides are TGCGCCAGCAGCCTGGGACAGGCTAATTCACCCCTCCACTTT. Combining the CDR3 with reference TRBV5-1 and TRBJ1-6 gives the whole variable domain KAGVTQTPRYLIKTRGQQVTLSCSPISGHRSVSWYQQTPGQGLQFLFEYFSETQRNKGNFPGRFSGRQFSNSRSEMNVSTLELGDSALYLCASSLGQANSPLHFGNGTRLTVT.

In DNA, the CDR3 is TGCGCCAGCAGCTCGATGGACAGGACATTCACAGATACGCAGTATTTT. Translated, it gives CASSSMDRTFTDTQYF. This rearrangement joins TRBV5-1 to TRBJ2-3, with 7 bases aligning to TRBD1. This CDR3 spans 16 amino acids. With V trimmed by 3 bases and J by 2 bases, 9 bases remained unmatched. Germline V gives CDR1 SGHRS, CDR2 YFSETQ.

The gene calls are TRBV30 and TRBJ1-6; TRBD1 might be the D (6 bases). CDR1 is GTSNPN and CDR2 is SVGIG in the germline V gene (reference sequence). The CDR3 spans 16 residues. The V and J ends lost 0 bases and 7 bases respectively, with 16 bases between them. For the CDR3, the DNA is TGTGCCTGGAGTGTACGGGCCAGGGGAAACAATTCACCCCTCCACTTT. Translation: CAWSVRARGNNSPLHF.

This rearrangement joins TRBV5-1 to TRBJ1-4, with TRBD1 matching over 7 bases. The CDR3 runs 15 residues. The V gene's germline CDR1 is SGHRS and CDR2 YFSETQ. The J segment lost 2 bases and the V segment lost 3 bases, leaving 4 bases of the junction unmatched. The CDR3 here is CASSSKQGTNEKLFF. CDR3 DNA sequence: TGCGCCAGCAGCTCAAAACAGGGGACTAATGAAAAACTGTTTTTT.

The gene calls are TRBV28 and TRBJ1-2, with TRBD1 matching over 11 bases. The CDR3 spans 16 residues. CDR1 is MDHEN, CDR2 SYDVKM, per germline. With V trimmed by 2 bases and J by 4 bases, 6 bases remained unmatched. In DNA form, the CDR3 reads TGTGCCAGCAGTTTAGACGGACAGGGGGCTAGCTATGGCTACACCTTC. Amino acids: CASSLDGQGASYGYTF.